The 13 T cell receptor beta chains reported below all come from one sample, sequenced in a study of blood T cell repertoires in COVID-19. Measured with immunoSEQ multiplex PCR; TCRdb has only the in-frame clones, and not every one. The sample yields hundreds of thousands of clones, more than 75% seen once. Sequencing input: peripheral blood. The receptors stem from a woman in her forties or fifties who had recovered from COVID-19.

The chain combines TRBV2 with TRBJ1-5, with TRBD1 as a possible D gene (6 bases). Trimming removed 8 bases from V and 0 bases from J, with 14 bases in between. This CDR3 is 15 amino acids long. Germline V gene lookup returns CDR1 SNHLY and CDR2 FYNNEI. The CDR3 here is CASSQGQYSNQPQHF. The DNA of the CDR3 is TGTGCCAGCTCCCAGGGGCAATATAGCAATCAGCCCCAGCATTTT.

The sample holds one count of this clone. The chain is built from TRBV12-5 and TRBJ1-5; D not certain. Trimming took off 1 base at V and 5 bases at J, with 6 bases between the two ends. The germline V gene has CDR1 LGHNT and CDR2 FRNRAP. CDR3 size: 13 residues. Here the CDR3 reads CASGLGIDQPQHF. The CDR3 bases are TGTGCTAGTGGTTTGGGCATAGATCAGCCCCAGCATTTT. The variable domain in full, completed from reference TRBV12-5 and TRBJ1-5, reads DARVTQTPRHKVTEMGQEVTMRCQPILGHNTVFWYRQTMMQGLELLAYFRNRAPLDDSGMPKDRFSAEMPDATLATLKIQPSEPRDSAVYFCASGLGIDQPQHFGDGTRLSIL.

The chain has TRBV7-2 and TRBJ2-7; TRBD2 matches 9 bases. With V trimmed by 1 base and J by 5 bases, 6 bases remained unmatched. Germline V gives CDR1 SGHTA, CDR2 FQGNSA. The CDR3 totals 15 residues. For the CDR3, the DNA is TGTGCCAGCAGCTTAGTCGCGGGGGGGCAGAACGAGCAGTACTTC. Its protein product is CASSLVAGGQNEQYF.

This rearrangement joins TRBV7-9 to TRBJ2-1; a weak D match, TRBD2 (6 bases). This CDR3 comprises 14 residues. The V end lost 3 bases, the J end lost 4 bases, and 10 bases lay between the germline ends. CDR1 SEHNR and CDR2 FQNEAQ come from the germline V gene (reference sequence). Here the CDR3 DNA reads TGTGCCAGCAGCTTGACGGGAGAGTACAATGAGCAGTTCTTC. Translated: CASSLTGEYNEQFF.

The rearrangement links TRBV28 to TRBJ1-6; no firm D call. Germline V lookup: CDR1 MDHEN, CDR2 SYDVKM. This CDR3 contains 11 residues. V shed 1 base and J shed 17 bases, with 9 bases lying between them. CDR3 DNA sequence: TGTGCCAGCAGTTTATCCACTAAGATCCACTTT. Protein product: CASSLSTKIHF.

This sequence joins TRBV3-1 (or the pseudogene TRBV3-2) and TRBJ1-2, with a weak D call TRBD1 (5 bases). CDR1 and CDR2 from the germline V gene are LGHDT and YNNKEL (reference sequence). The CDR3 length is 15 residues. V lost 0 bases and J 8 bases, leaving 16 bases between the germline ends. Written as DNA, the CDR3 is TGTGCCAGCAGCCAAGATAGTGTGGGGCAAGCAGGCTACACCTTC. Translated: CASSQDSVGQAGYTF.

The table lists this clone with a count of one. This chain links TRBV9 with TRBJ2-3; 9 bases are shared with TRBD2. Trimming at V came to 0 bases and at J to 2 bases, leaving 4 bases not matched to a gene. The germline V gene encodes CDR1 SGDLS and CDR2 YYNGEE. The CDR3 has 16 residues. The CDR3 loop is CASSVGSSGATDTQYF. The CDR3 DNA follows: TGTGCCAGCAGCGTAGGGTCTAGCGGGGCCACAGATACGCAGTATTTT. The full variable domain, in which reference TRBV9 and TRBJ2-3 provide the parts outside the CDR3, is DSGVTQTPKHLITATGQRVTLRCSPRSGDLSVYWYQQSLDQGLQFLIQYYNGEERAKGNILERFSAQQFPDLHSELNLSSLELGDSALYFCASSVGSSGATDTQYFGPGTRLTVL.

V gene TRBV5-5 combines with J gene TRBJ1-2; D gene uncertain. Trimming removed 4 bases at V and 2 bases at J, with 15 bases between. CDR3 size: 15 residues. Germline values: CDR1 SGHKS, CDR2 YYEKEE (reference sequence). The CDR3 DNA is TGTGCCAGCAGCCCAGAAGTGGTAACAAACTATGGCTACACCTTC. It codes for CASSPEVVTNYGYTF.

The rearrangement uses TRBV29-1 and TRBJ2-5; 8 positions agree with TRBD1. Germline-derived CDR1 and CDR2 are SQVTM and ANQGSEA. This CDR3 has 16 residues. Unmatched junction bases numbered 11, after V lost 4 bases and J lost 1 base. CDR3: CSVVGQGATPQETQYF. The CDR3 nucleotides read TGCAGCGTTGTGGGGCAGGGGGCTACCCCCCAAGAGACCCAGTACTTC.

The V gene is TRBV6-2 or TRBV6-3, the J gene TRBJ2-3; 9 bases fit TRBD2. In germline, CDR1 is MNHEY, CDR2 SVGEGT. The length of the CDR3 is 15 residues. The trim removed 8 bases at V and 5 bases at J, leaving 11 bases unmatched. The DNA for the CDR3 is TGTGCCAGCTGTTCTAGCGGGAAGGGGAGAGATACGCAGTATTTT. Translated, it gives CASCSSGKGRDTQYF.

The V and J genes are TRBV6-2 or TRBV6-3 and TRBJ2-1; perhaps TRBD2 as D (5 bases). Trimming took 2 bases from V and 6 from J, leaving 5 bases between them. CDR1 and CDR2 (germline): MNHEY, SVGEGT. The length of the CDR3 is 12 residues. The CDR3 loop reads CASSYTSNEQFF. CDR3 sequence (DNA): TGTGCCAGCAGTTACACTAGCAATGAGCAGTTCTTC.

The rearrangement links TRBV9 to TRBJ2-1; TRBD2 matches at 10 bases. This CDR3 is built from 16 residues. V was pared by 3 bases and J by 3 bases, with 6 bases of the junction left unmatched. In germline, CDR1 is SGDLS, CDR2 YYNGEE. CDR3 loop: CASSALAGDRYNEQFF. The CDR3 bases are TGTGCCAGCAGCGCCCTAGCGGGAGACCGCTACAATGAGCAGTTCTTC.

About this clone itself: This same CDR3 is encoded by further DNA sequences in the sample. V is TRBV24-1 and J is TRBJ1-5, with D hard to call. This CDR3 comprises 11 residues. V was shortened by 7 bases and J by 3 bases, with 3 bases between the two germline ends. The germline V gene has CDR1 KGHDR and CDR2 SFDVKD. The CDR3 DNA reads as TGTGCCACCAGGGCCAATCAGCCCCAGCATTTT. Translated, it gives CATRANQPQHF.